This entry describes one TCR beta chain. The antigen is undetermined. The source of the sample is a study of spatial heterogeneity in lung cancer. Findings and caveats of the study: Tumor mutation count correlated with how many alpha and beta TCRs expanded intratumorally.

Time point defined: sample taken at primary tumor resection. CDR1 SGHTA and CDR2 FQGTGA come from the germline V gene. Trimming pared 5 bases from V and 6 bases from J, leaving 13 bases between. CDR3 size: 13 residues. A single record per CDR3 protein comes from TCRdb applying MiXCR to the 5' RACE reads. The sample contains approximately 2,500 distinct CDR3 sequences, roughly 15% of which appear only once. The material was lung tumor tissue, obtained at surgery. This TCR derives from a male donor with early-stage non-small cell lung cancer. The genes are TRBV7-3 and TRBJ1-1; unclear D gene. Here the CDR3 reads CASSKIGESEAFF. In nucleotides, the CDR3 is TGTGCCAGCAGCAAGATCGGGGAGTCTGAAGCTTTCTTT.